The 13 T cell receptor beta chains presented below share a single source sample, sequenced in a study of Tregs in tolerant kidney transplant recipients. The data were produced by immunoSEQ multiplex PCR, yet TCRdb's version contains in-frame clones alone and is incomplete. Of fewer than 100,000 clones listed, approximately 94% are singletons. Here the sequenced sample was CD4+ T cells from blood, taken before the transplant. These receptors all come from a human donor who received a combined kidney and bone marrow transplant.

V usage is TRBV29-1 and J usage is TRBJ1-5; D is perhaps TRBD1 (5 bases). Germline loops: CDR1 SQVTM, CDR2 ANQGSEA. V lost 4 bases to trimming and J lost 2 bases, with 12 bases between them. This CDR3 is built from 14 residues. CDR3 in DNA: TGCAGCGTTGTGCTTGGGGCGCGCAATCAGCCCCAGCATTTT. It codes for CSVVLGARNQPQHF.

The chain's CDR3 is CASSSGSSYEQYF. The CDR3 nucleotides read TGTGCCAGCTCTTCGGGAAGCTCCTACGAGCAGTACTTC. V and J are TRBV18 and TRBJ2-7, with a tentative D call TRBD2 (5 bases). CDR3 length equals 13 residues. The V gene's germline CDR1 is KGHSH and CDR2 LQKENI. V was trimmed by 6 bases and J by 0 bases, leaving 9 bases between them.

This sequence joins TRBV5-1 and TRBJ1-1, with a weak D call TRBD1 (6 bases). CDR3 length: 15 residues. From germline, CDR1 is SGHRS and CDR2 YFSETQ. V gave up 4 bases and J gave up 0 bases, with 13 bases separating them. The CDR3 DNA reads as TGCGCCAGCAGCCTACTGGGGGCGCTGAACACTGAAGCTTTCTTT. Translated: CASSLLGALNTEAFF.

The chain uses TRBV18 and TRBJ1-4; perhaps TRBD1 as D (5 bases). From germline, CDR1 is KGHSH and CDR2 LQKENI. Deletions cut 2 bases from V and 7 bases from J, with 14 bases between. This CDR3 is built from 15 residues. CDR3 region: CASSPNKIRGEKLFF. The CDR3 nucleotides are TGTGCCAGCTCACCAAACAAAATAAGGGGTGAAAAACTGTTTTTT.

V is TRBV28 and J is TRBJ1-5; a weak D match, TRBD1 (5 bases). CDR3 size: 14 residues. Trimming cost V 8 bases and J 5 bases, with 16 bases left between them. In germline, CDR1 is MDHEN, CDR2 SYDVKM. CDR3 in amino acids: CASRQGGWDQPQHF. The CDR3 DNA is TGTGCCAGCCGTCAGGGAGGGTGGGATCAGCCCCAGCATTTT.

Only one count was recorded for this clone. V and J are TRBV7-6 and TRBJ1-2, with TRBD1 as a possible D gene (6 bases). Trimming took 1 base from V and 7 from J, leaving 13 bases between them. The CDR3 is 14 amino acids. Germline V lookup: CDR1 SGHVS, CDR2 FNYEAQ. The CDR3 DNA reads TGTGCCAGCAGCTTAGGGTCAGGGGTATTTGGCTACACCTTC. This encodes CASSLGSGVFGYTF.

This clone was counted only a few times. V gene TRBV30 combines with J gene TRBJ2-7; a possible D gene is TRBD1 (5 bases). Trimming took off 0 bases at V and 6 bases at J, with 18 bases between the two ends. Per germline, CDR1 GTSNPN and CDR2 SVGIG (reference sequence). The length of the CDR3 is 15 residues. DNA of the CDR3: TGTGCCTGGAGTGTGGCAATTAAAGGGGCAGGCGAGCAGTACTTC. It encodes CAWSVAIKGAGEQYF.

In this sample, this clone turned up a few times. The J gene is TRBJ2-7, the V gene TRBV5-5; 9 positions agree with TRBD1. V dropped 4 bases and J dropped 0; count of bases not matched to a gene: 8. This CDR3 contains 16 residues. The germline CDR1 and CDR2 sequences are SGHKS and YYEKEE (reference sequence). The CDR3 DNA is TGTGCCAGCAGCAGAACCGGGACAGGGATCTCCTACGAGCAGTACTTC. Encoded protein: CASSRTGTGISYEQYF.

The table lists this clone with a few counts. The rearrangement uses TRBV6-1 and TRBJ2-3; 8 bases map to TRBD2. V shed 8 bases and J 2 bases; nucleotides not matched to a gene: 9. Germline-derived CDR1 and CDR2 are MNHNS and SASEGT. CDR3 length equals 15 residues. CDR3 amino acids: CASGGLAGNTDTQYF. CDR3 nucleotides: TGTGCCAGCGGGGGTCTAGCGGGTAACACAGATACGCAGTATTTT.

The rearrangement uses TRBV5-6 and TRBJ2-2; D possibly corresponds to TRBD2 (5 bases). This CDR3 comprises 14 residues. V lost 2 bases to trimming and J lost 3 bases, with 8 bases between them. From germline, CDR1 is SGHDT and CDR2 YYEEEE. The CDR3 DNA follows: TGTGCCAGCAGCTTAGCGGCCTACACCGGGGAGCTGTTTTTT. Its protein product is CASSLAAYTGELFF.

The chain combines TRBV19 with TRBJ2-2, with 8 bases lining up with TRBD1. CDR1 is LNHDA and CDR2 is SQIVND in the germline V gene (reference sequence). This CDR3 is 15 amino acids long. The ends lost 2 bases at V and 6 bases at J; junction bases unmatched: 5. The CDR3 nucleotides read TGTGCCAGTAGTATATTTGGGACAGGAGCCGGGGAGCTGTTTTTT. Translation: CASSIFGTGAGELFF.

The rearrangement uses TRBV5-4 and TRBJ2-1; tentative D call: TRBD2 (5 bases). The CDR3 consists of 14 residues. Germline assignment: CDR1 SGHNT and CDR2 YYREEE (reference sequence). V was shortened by 4 bases and J by 4 bases, with 12 bases between the two germline ends. The CDR3 sequence: CASSPSSSYNEQFF. The CDR3 region has the DNA TGTGCCAGCAGCCCGTCTAGCAGTTACAATGAGCAGTTCTTC.

The chain couples TRBV11-1 to TRBJ2-7; 9 bases are shared with TRBD1. The CDR3 is made up of 15 amino acids. The V gene's germline CDR1 is SGHAT and CDR2 FQDESV (reference sequence). V shed 6 bases and J 3 bases; nucleotides not matched to a gene: 9. CDR3 in DNA: TGTGCCAGCAGTTTCCCGGGACAGGGCGGCTACGAGCAGTACTTC. It translates to CASSFPGQGGYEQYF.